Listed here are 11 T cell receptor beta chains from one sample, sequenced in a study of identical twins. TCRdb re-called the 5' RACE reads through MiXCR, storing one row per CDR3 protein. Of roughly 230,000 distinct CDR3 sequences in the sample, about 8.3% were seen once. The data also belong to a second study, concerning yellow fever vaccine responses in identical twins.

Input material: CD8+ T cells sorted from blood. These receptors all come from a young woman in good health.

The sample holds a few counts of this clonotype. The chain carries TRBV27 and TRBJ2-2; D is undetermined. Trimming took off 7 bases at V and 0 bases at J, with 15 bases between the two ends. Germline lookup yields CDR1 MNHEY and CDR2 SMNVEV (reference sequence). CDR3 size: 16 residues. The CDR3 coding sequence is TGTGCCAGCATCCCACTTGGAAGCCCGAACACCGGGGAGCTGTTTTTT. Protein: CASIPLGSPNTGELFF.

This clonotype was detected ten times or more. The chain joins TRBV28 to TRBJ2-7; D ambiguous. From germline, CDR1 is MDHEN and CDR2 SYDVKM. The CDR3 runs to 12 residues. V lost 1 base to trimming and J lost 7 bases, with 8 bases between them. The CDR3 DNA follows: TGTGCCAGCAGTTTATATTTTGGGGAGCAGTACTTC. This sequence encodes CASSLYFGEQYF.

This clonotype showed up many times. The chain combines TRBV29-1 with TRBJ2-3; 7 nucleotides agree with TRBD2. CDR3 length equals 15 residues. The germline gives CDR1 SQVTM, CDR2 ANQGSEA. Unmatched junction bases numbered 14, after V lost 7 bases and J lost 4 bases. The CDR3 region has the DNA TGCAGCGGGGGGGGGGAAGCGGAGGCCCCAGATACGCAGTATTTT. Its protein product is CSGGGEAEAPDTQYF.

At least ten counts were recorded for this clonotype. The J gene is TRBJ2-5, the V gene TRBV7-9; D is possibly TRBD1 or TRBD2 (5 bases each). V gave up 4 bases and J gave up 4 bases, with 13 bases separating them. The CDR3 has 14 amino acids. The germline gives CDR1 SEHNR, CDR2 FQNEAQ (reference sequence). The CDR3 loop reads CASSYAEGLETQYF. CDR3 sequence (DNA): TGTGCCAGCAGCTATGCTGAGGGGCTAGAGACCCAGTACTTC.

The chain carries TRBV5-6 and TRBJ2-1; 8 bases agree with TRBD1. Unmatched junction bases numbered 13, after V lost 6 bases and J lost 8 bases. The CDR3 runs 15 residues. CDR1 and CDR2 from the germline V gene are SGHDT and YYEEEE. CDR3 bases: TGTGCCAGCACCCGGACCGGACAGGGACAGGATGAGCAGTTCTTC. Translated, it gives CASTRTGQGQDEQFF.

V usage is TRBV6-2 or TRBV6-3 and J usage is TRBJ2-7, with 7 nucleotides matching TRBD1. The V and J ends lost 5 bases and 3 bases, in that order; junction bases with no gene match: 19. The germline V gene encodes CDR1 MNHEY and CDR2 SVGEGT. This CDR3 region has 18 residues. The CDR3 coding sequence is TGTGCCAGCAGTATAGGACAGGCCGGAACCCCGTTAAACTACGAGCAGTACTTC. This codes for CASSIGQAGTPLNYEQYF.

The J gene is TRBJ2-5, the V gene TRBV9, with D possibly TRBD1 on 5 matching bases. The V gene's germline CDR1 is SGDLS and CDR2 YYNGEE. This CDR3 contains 16 residues. V was cut by 0 bases and J by 5 bases, with 17 bases left in between. Here the CDR3 reads CASSVGETELWETQYF. The CDR3 coding sequence is TGTGCCAGCAGCGTAGGAGAGACAGAACTCTGGGAGACCCAGTACTTC.

This clonotype has a count of ten or more. The junction departs from the called germline gene at one end, perhaps through a read error. The chain links TRBV6-5 to TRBJ1-1, with 7 bases aligning to TRBD1. Per germline, CDR1 MNHEY and CDR2 SVGAGI. CDR3 length: 13 amino acids. In DNA, the CDR3 is TGTGCCAGCAGTTACTATACGACAGGGTATTTAGTTTTT. Translation: CASSYYTTGYLVF.

Ten or more counts support this clonotype. The chain combines TRBV6-1 with TRBJ1-1; D is perhaps TRBD1 (5 bases). The CDR3 is 15 amino acids. Germline values: CDR1 MNHNS, CDR2 SASEGT. Trimming removed 7 bases at V and 3 bases at J, with 18 bases between. In DNA form, the CDR3 reads TGTGCCAGCATTGAGATCGGGGGGGGTCACACTGAAGCTTTCTTT. Protein: CASIEIGGGHTEAFF.

This clonotype was picked up many times. The chain recombines TRBV5-1 with TRBJ2-5; D might be TRBD1 or TRBD2, each matching 5 bases. This CDR3 contains 13 residues. Trimming removed 10 bases from V and 1 base from J, with 14 bases in between. Germline V gene lookup returns CDR1 SGHRS and CDR2 YFSETQ. In DNA, the CDR3 is TGCGCCCTCACTTCGAGGGGCCAAGAGACCCAGTACTTC. Its protein is CALTSRGQETQYF. The full variable domain, rest sourced from reference TRBV5-1 and TRBJ2-5, is KAGVTQTPRYLIKTRGQQVTLSCSPISGHRSVSWYQQTPGQGLQFLFEYFSETQRNKGNFPGRFSGRQFSNSRSEMNVSTLELGDSALYLCALTSRGQETQYFGPGTRLLVL.

This clonotype was detected only a few times. This chain connects TRBV5-6 to TRBJ2-3; unclear D gene. The V end lost 7 bases, the J end lost 4 bases, and 16 bases lay between the germline ends. In germline, CDR1 is SGHDT, CDR2 YYEEEE. The CDR3 has 14 residues. The CDR3 coding sequence is TGTGCCAGCCTAAGGGCAGGCCGAGCAGATACGCAGTATTTT. Protein: CASLRAGRADTQYF.